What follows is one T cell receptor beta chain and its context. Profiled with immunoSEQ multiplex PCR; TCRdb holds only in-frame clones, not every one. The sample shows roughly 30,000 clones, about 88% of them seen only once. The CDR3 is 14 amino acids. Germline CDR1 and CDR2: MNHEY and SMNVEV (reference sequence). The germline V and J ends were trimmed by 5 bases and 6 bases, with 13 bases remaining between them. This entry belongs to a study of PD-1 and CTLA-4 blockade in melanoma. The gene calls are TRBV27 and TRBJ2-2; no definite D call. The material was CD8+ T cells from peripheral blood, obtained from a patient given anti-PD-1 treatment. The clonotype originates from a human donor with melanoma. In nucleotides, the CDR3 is TGTGCCAGCAGTACCCCCACGTTGGCCGGGGAGCTGTTTTTT. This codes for CASSTPTLAGELFF.